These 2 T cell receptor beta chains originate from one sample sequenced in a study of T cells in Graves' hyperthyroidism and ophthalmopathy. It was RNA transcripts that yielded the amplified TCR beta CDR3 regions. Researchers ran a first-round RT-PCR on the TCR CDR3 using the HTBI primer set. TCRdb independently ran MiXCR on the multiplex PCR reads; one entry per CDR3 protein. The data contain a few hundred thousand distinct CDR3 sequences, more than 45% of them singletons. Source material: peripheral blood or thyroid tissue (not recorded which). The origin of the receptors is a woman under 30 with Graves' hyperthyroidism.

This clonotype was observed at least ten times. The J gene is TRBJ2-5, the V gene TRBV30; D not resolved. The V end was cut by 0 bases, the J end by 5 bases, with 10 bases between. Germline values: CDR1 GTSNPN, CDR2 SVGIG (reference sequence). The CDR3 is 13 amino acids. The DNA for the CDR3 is TGTGCCTGGAGTGTACTTAGAGGCGAGACCCAGTACTTC. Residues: CAWSVLRGETQYF.

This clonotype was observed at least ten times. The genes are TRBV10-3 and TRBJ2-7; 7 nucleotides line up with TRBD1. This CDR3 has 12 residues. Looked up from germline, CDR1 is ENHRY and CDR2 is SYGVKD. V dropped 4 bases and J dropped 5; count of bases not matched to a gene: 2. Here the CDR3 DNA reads TGTGCCATCAGTGTCGACAGGGACGAGCAGTACTTC. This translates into CAISVDRDEQYF.